A single sample is the source of the 5 T cell receptor beta chains below, sequenced in a study of identical twins. TCRdb called the 5' RACE reads again in MiXCR, with one record for every CDR3 protein. This sample carries fewer than 900,000 distinct CDR3 sequences, about 20% of them seen once, and the ten largest clones take about an eighth. These same data were also listed under a study on T cells expressing NK-cell markers.

The sample was PBMCs. These receptors originate from a young woman in good health.

The rearrangement links TRBV4-1 to TRBJ1-4; D may be TRBD1 (5 bases). Per germline, CDR1 MGHRA and CDR2 YSYEKL. The CDR3 totals 14 residues. V was pared by 1 base and J by 7 bases, with 10 bases between. CDR3 sequence reads: CASSQVGTREKLFF. The CDR3 DNA sequence: TGCGCCAGCAGCCAAGTGGGGACTCGTGAAAAACTGTTTTTT.

In nucleotides, the CDR3 is TGTGCTAGTGGGACAGGCATAAACGGGGAGACCCAGTACTTC. Protein sequence: CASGTGINGETQYF. The rearrangement links TRBV12-5 to TRBJ2-5; D might be TRBD1 (6 bases). Trimming took off 6 bases at V and 5 bases at J, with 16 bases between the two ends. The CDR3 spans 14 residues. Germline assignment: CDR1 LGHNT and CDR2 FRNRAP.

The chain joins TRBV6-5 to TRBJ2-6, with 9 bases aligning to TRBD2. V dropped 3 bases and J dropped 3; count of bases not matched to a gene: 9. Looked up from germline, CDR1 is MNHEY and CDR2 is SVGAGI. This CDR3 is built from 18 residues. Here the CDR3 reads CASSYLGGGANGANVLTF. CDR3 sequence (DNA): TGTGCCAGCAGTTATCTGGGCGGGGGGGCGAATGGGGCCAACGTCCTGACTTTC.

This clonotype appeared a few times. The chain couples TRBV7-2 to TRBJ2-5, with 14 bases lining up with TRBD2. V gave up 4 bases and J gave up 6 bases; unmatched junction bases: 4. The germline gives CDR1 SGHTA, CDR2 FQGNSA. This CDR3 has 15 amino acids. For the CDR3, the DNA is TGTGCCAGCAGCTCGGGACTAGCGGGAGTGAAGACCCAGTACTTC. Protein sequence: CASSSGLAGVKTQYF. Full variable domain (missing parts from reference TRBV7-2 and TRBJ2-5): GAGVSQSPSNKVTEKGKDVELRCDPISGHTALYWYRQSLGQGLEFLIYFQGNSAPDKSGLPSDRFSAERTGGSVSTLTIQRTQQEDSAVYLCASSSGLAGVKTQYFGPGTRLLVL.

This clonotype turned up a few times. V is TRBV7-2 and J is TRBJ2-7; D ambiguous. Germline values: CDR1 SGHTA, CDR2 FQGNSA. V dropped 1 base and J dropped 4 bases, with 11 bases sitting between them. This CDR3 spans 14 amino acids. In DNA, the CDR3 is TGTGCCAGCAGCTTAGTTGGTCTCCTTTACGAGCAGTACTTC. This sequence encodes CASSLVGLLYEQYF.